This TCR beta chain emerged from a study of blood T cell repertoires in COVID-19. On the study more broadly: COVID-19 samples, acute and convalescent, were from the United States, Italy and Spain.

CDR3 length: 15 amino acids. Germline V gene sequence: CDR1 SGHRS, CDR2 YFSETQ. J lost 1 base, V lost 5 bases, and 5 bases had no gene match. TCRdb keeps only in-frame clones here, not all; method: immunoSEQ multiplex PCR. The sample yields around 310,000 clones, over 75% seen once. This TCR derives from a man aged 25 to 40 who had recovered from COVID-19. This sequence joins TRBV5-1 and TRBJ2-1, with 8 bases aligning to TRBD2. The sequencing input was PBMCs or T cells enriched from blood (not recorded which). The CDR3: CASSVAGGSYNEQFF. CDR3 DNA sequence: TGCGCCAGCAGTGTGGCGGGGGGATCCTACAATGAGCAGTTCTTC.